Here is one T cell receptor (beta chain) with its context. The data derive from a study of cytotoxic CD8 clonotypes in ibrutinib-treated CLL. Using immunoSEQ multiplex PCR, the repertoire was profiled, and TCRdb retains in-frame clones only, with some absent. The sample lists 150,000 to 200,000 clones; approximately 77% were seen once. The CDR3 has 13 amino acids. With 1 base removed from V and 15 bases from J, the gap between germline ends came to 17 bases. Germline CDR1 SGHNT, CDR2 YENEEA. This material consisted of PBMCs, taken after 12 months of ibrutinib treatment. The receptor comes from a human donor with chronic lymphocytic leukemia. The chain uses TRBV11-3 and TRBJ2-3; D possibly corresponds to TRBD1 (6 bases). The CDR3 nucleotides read TGTGCCAGCAGCTTAGGGGTGGTGGGGGCCCAATATTTT. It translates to CASSLGVVGAQYF.